This T cell receptor beta chain is from a study of shared clonotypes between healthy human individuals. The wider study: Each donor's CD4 naive and CD4 memory cells filled three plates apiece, CD8 naive two, and CD8 memory one.

Repertoires were generated with immunoSEQ multiplex PCR, while TCRdb's copy carries only in-frame clones and drops some. The sample gives millions of clones, approximately 95% of which show up once; about 0.39% is in the top ten. Germline V gene sequence: CDR1 SSHAT, CDR2 FNYEAQ (reference sequence). The CDR3 spans 12 residues. The V end was cut by 8 bases, the J end by 10 bases, with 17 bases between. The sequenced sample was naive CD4+ T cells from PBMCs. Indicated subset: CD45RA+ positively selected. The chain uses TRBV7-7 and TRBJ1-1; tentatively, D is TRBD1 (5 bases). The TCR was taken from a man younger than 30 in good health. Some clones in this sample may be carry-over from other donors' samples. As DNA, the CDR3 is TGTGCCAGCGGCCCGCCGGGGCATACAGCTTTCTTT. This gives the protein CASGPPGHTAFF.